Sequencing of this TCR beta chain was carried out in a study of blood T cell repertoires in COVID-19. Turning to the study itself: Sources were T cells, B-cell-depleted T cells, or PBMCs; the material itself was cDNA or gDNA.

V dropped 6 bases and J dropped 5 bases, with 10 bases sitting between them. The CDR3 loop spans 12 amino acids. Germline V CDR1 and CDR2: SGHNT, YENEEA. Data came from immunoSEQ multiplex PCR; TCRdb stores just in-frame clones and leaves some out. The sample carries 70,000 to 75,000 clones, roughly 76% recorded once. The V call is TRBV11-3, the J call TRBJ1-1; D call uncertain. This TCR was sampled from a woman aged 70 to 79 with acute or convalescent COVID-19. The material sequenced was peripheral blood. The CDR3 sequence: CASSRTVTEAFF. The CDR3 DNA is TGTGCCAGCAGTCGTACAGTAACTGAAGCTTTCTTT.